This T cell receptor (beta chain) is from a study of beta chain features in type 1 diabetes. For this clone: No antigen is known for it.

The study, taken as a whole, reports: PCR could preferentially amplify shorter templates, alike in patients and controls.

Researchers reported sorting CD4+ naive, central memory, regulatory and stem cell-like memory cells via CD45RO/CCR7/CD25/CD127/CD95/CD27. The entirety of the isolated RNA underwent reverse transcription, so expressed TCRB transcripts were sequenced. Data came from immunoSEQ multiplex PCR; TCRdb stores just in-frame clones and leaves some out. The data contain 300,000 to 350,000 clones, roughly 15% of them singletons. Trimming shortened V by 7 bases and J by 2 bases, and 12 bases separated the two germline ends. This CDR3 is built from 13 residues. CDR1 is MNHNS and CDR2 is SASEGT in the germline V gene.

Input material: central memory CD4+ T cells from blood. The chain is built from TRBV6-1 and TRBJ2-7, with D perhaps TRBD1 (6 bases). The receptor's source is a man aged 30 to 39 in good health. The chain's CDR3 is CASKSNRAYEQYV. The CDR3, as DNA: TGTGCCAGCAAATCGAACAGGGCCTACGAGCAGTACGTC.